This T cell receptor (beta chain) was sequenced for a study of human T cells and chemical hapten exposure. Looking at the study overall: An area of 2 cm by around 2 cm on upper inner arm skin received 2% DPC for sensitization.

This sample's time point: patch test 3, about 24 weeks after DPC sensitization. As to treatment: therapeutic diphenylcyclopropenone sensitization with weekly scalp DPC. This clonotype appeared once. The antigen remains undetermined. The study's findings and limits: Unchanged with DPC sensitization were TCRs above 1 in 1000 frequency. While controls formed fewer of them, expanded TCRs formed significantly more large CDR3 similarity clusters.

The study's library attached unique molecular identifiers to single cDNA molecules. TCRdb re-derived calls from the RACE reads in MiXCR, one entry per CDR3 protein. The sample contains 97,000 or so distinct CDR3 sequences, 25% to 35% of which appear only once. There are 16 residues in the CDR3. Germline loops: CDR1 SGHTA, CDR2 FQGNSA. With V trimmed by 3 bases and J by 6 bases, 10 bases remained unmatched. The sequence derives from a man aged 40-49 years with alopecia areata. Some clones in this sample may be carry-over from other donors' samples. The V call is TRBV7-2, the J call TRBJ1-1; 10 bases map to TRBD1. Sequenced material: whole blood, taken in connection with sensitization to the hapten diphenylcyclopropenone (DPC). Written as DNA, the CDR3 is TGTGCCAGCAGCTTTTGGGACAGGGGCAATAGGGCTGAAGCTTTCTTT. This sequence encodes CASSFWDRGNRAEAFF.